The TCR beta chain described here comes from a study of somatic mutations in cytotoxic T cells in rheumatoid arthritis. Study overall: Purity of nearly 100% was reached when some V beta antibody-stained T-cell populations were flow-sorted, including V beta1+ cells sequenced for TCRB.

Remarks on this clone: As yet, its antigen is unknown.

This CDR3 is 13 amino acids long. V was shortened by 4 bases and J by 4 bases, with 11 bases between the two germline ends. Per the germline V gene, CDR1 is SGHNT and CDR2 is YYREEE (reference sequence). Profiling relied on immunoSEQ multiplex PCR, and the TCRdb table lists in-frame clones only, not all of them. In the table there are approximately 18,000 clones, around 80% of which are singletons. General study results and limits: No significant CD8+ T-cell clonality difference was found between rheumatoid arthritis patients and age-matched controls. With some 62 patients examined, about eight had a largest CD8+ clone exceeding 20% of CD8+ cells. In rheumatoid arthritis patients, unlike healthy controls, CD8+ clonality rose with age.

The V gene is TRBV5-4, the J gene TRBJ1-1; tentatively, D is TRBD1 (5 bases). What was sequenced was CD8+ T cells sorted from blood. This clonotype was sampled from an adult with rheumatoid arthritis. The CDR3 sequence is CASSMGGSTEAFF. For the CDR3, the DNA is TGTGCCAGCAGCATGGGGGGGAGCACTGAAGCTTTCTTT.